This record looks at one T cell receptor beta chain sequence and its context. The data belong to a study of blood T cell repertoires in COVID-19. Study at large: Material from acute and convalescent COVID-19 was sourced from the United States, Italy and Spain. From T cells, B-cell-depleted T cells, or PBMCs came the material, which was cDNA or gDNA.

This table comes from immunoSEQ multiplex PCR, and its TCRdb copy is limited to in-frame clones, with some not included. The sample holds roughly 70,000 clones; around 90% are singletons and the top ten take roughly 6.3%. In germline, CDR1 is MNHNY, CDR2 SVGAGI (reference sequence). The CDR3 is 14 residues long. The ends were cut back, 2 bases at V and 1 base at J, with 6 bases in the middle. This receptor was taken from an elderly woman with active COVID-19. Sequenced input: peripheral blood. The chain is built from TRBV6-6 and TRBJ1-5; D ambiguous. The CDR3 sequence is CASSYTTSNQPQHF. For the CDR3, the DNA is TGTGCCAGCAGTTACACAACCAGCAATCAGCCCCAGCATTTT.